This T cell receptor beta chain derives from a study of shared clonotypes between healthy human individuals. General study findings and limits: The sharing of about 5% of naive CD4 clonotypes was seen across a handful of donors. Among non-shared clonotypes, generation probabilities were lower than among those shared by all four donors. The genetic and exposure-history diversity represented was limited by few donors.

Details on this clone: Its antigen is currently unknown.

Every subset had its genomic DNA shared out evenly among several immunoSEQ plates. Some clones are missing from TCRdb's copy, which holds only in-frame ones; the method was immunoSEQ multiplex PCR. The sample lists about 2.4 million clones, 93% occurring once. Losses at the gene ends were 4 bases for V and 0 bases for J; bases not matched to a gene: 9. The CDR3 length is 16 residues. Germline lookup yields CDR1 SGHDT and CDR2 YYEEEE. This rearrangement joins TRBV5-6 to TRBJ2-7; 8 bases are shared with TRBD2. Specimen: naive CD4+ T cells from PBMCs. Subset in this sample: CD45RA+ positively selected. This TCR came from a man in his late teens or twenties in good health. Some clones in this sample may be carry-over from other donors' samples. CDR3 in amino acids: CASSENGGTSSYEQYF. In DNA form, the CDR3 reads TGTGCCAGCAGCGAAAATGGCGGGACTAGCTCCTACGAGCAGTACTTC. The variable domain in full, with the rest retrieved from reference TRBV5-6 and TRBJ2-7, is DAGVTQSPTHLIKTRGQQVTLRCSPKSGHDTVSWYQQALGQGPQFIFQYYEEEERQRGNFPDRFSGHQFPNYSSELNVNALLLGDSALYLCASSENGGTSSYEQYFGPGTRLTVT.